Included here is one TCR beta chain sequence, with context. Its antigen has not been determined. Within one base of it there is no much larger clone, and no base qualities were kept. The sample is drawn from a study of vaccination effects on CD4 cells after COVID-19 (dated by TCRdb to 2021 to 2024). Turning to the overall study: Participants received two doses of either the BNT162b2 or the mRNA-1273 mRNA SARS-CoV-2 vaccine. SARS-CoV-2 spike-specific CD4+ TCR repertoires were compared before and after mRNA vaccination in COVID-19 convalescent patients and in infection-naive vaccine recipients. A total of some eleven COVID-19 convalescent patients and a handful of SARS-CoV-2-naive healthy vaccine recipients were included in the full study. The Oncomine TCR Beta short-read assay on an Illumina iSeq 100 was used to sequence cultures from other donors in the study.

The CDR3 numbers 12 residues from cysteine through phenylalanine. Just the 36-base CDR3 DNA is kept, in frame starting at base 1. Trimming takes 1 base from V and 5 bases from J, and the germline ends sit 9 bases apart. From the germline V gene, CDR1 is SQVTM and CDR2 is ANQGSEA. The protocol used for the library was the immunoSEQ multiplex PCR assay. DNA from the CD4+ T cells that had been cultured and isolated underwent TCR beta CDR3 sequencing. The paper's processing steps were these. Non-productive TCR sequences were discarded, and reads were trimmed to the CDR3 region, with only CDR3s of 7 or more amino acids retained. Antigen-specific clonotypes were identified using the MANAFEST web app by comparison of expansion in peptide wells against reference cultures. To be called positive, a clone needed expansion at FDR<0.05 compared with the reference and with all other wells, an odds ratio greater than 5, and a frequency greater than 0.1% in two replicate wells. Clonotypes significantly expanded in SARS-CoV-2 spike wells and in at least one common cold coronavirus spike condition were defined as cross-reactive. Using the stringdist R package, CDR3 similarity was measured by Levenshtein distance, and unrooted trees were constructed with ape in R 3.6.1. TCRdb limited this immuneACCESS table to in-frame rearrangements with V and J called. A share of clones is missing; checked studies link under half to unresolved V genes, and the rest is unexplained. V and J calls and clone size are as listed in that table; D and trimming were resolved from the DNA. The sample table records around 22,000 clones; about three quarters of these occur just once. The ten largest clones represent over 9.5% of the sample.

What the study reported, not specific to this receptor: Limitations of the study were the small number of convalescent patients and the absence of early post-infection timepoints. Among healthy vaccine recipients, nearly all vaccine-induced clones were SARS-CoV-2 mono-reactive, and only 1 of 255 was cross-reactive with common cold coronaviruses. Clones induced by infection and clones induced by vaccination both contracted markedly at late timepoints after vaccination, which fits with T cell responses waning over time.

In the ViraFEST assay, PBMC were stimulated with viral peptide pools, and antigen-specific CD4+ T cell clonotypes were then identified by expansion using TCR sequencing. After about 9 days of culture, CD4+ T cells were isolated with the EasySep CD4+ T cell isolation kit. Negative nucleocapsid antibody results before and after vaccination confirmed that the healthy vaccine recipients had no prior SARS-CoV-2 infection. A few million PBMC per well were cultured with about 9.6 ug/ml peptides in IMDM containing roughly 5% human AB serum, approximately 10 IU/ml IL-2 and gentamicin. On days 3 and 7, half of the culture medium was replaced with fresh IL-2-containing medium. Each peptide stimulation condition was cultured in triplicate wells unless otherwise noted. Using Ficoll-Paque Plus gradient centrifugation, PBMC were separated from whole blood and then either used fresh or cryopreserved at -140C. The overlapping peptide pools covered the spike proteins of SARS-CoV-2 as well as those of the common cold coronaviruses HCoV-NL63, HCoV-OC43 and HCoV-229E. Genomic DNA was extracted from cultured CD4+ T cells with the QIAamp micro DNA kit.

This TCR came from a human donor who received a COVID-19 vaccine. The sequence is built from TRBV29-1 and TRBJ2-7; confidence is insufficient to name the D gene. The sequenced sample was CD4+ T cells from PBMCs cultured with HCoV-229E spike peptides, obtained before COVID-19 vaccination. Reading the label with the study, this specimen's cell subset or site is: HCoV-229E spike overlapping peptide pool stimulation. The CDR3 has the sequence CSVEGILNEQYF. The bases read TGCAGCGTTGAAGGAATCTTGAACGAGCAGTACTTC.